One T cell receptor (beta chain) is described in this entry. Its specificity is not known. This sample is part of a study of T cell responses to AZD1222 COVID-19 vaccine. CDR3 length: 13 amino acids. The ends were cut back, 4 bases at V and 2 bases at J, with 8 bases in the middle. Germline V CDR1 and CDR2: LNHDA, SQIVND (reference sequence). This table comes from immunoSEQ multiplex PCR, and its TCRdb copy is limited to in-frame clones, with some not included. The sample lists under 150,000 clones, 90% to 95% occurring once. Whole-study findings and limits: Nearly half of the spike-specific TCRs reportedly recognize variant regions that carry no mutations. Only 5 or 6 AZD1222 recipients were seropositive at baseline. Spike-specific TCRs gained breadth and depth after people received two AZD1222 doses.

This TCR came from an adult in good health. Sequenced here: peripheral blood, sampled on day 0 of AZD1222 vaccination. The chain couples TRBV19 to TRBJ1-1; tentatively, D is TRBD1 (5 bases). This chain's CDR3 is CASSRQLNTEAFF. Written as DNA, the CDR3 is TGTGCCAGTAGTAGACAGTTAAACACTGAAGCTTTCTTT.